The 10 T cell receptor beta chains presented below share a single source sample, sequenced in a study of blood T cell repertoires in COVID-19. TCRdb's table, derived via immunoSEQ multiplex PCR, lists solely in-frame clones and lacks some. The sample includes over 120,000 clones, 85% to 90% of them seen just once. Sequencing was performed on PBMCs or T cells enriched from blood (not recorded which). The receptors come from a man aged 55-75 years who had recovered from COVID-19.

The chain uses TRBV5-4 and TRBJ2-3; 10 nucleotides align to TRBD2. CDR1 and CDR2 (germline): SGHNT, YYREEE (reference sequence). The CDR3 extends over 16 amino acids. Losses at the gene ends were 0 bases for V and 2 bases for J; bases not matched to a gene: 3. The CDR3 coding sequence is TGTGCCAGCAGCTTGGCTAGCGGGGGCCTCACAGATACGCAGTATTTT. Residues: CASSLASGGLTDTQYF.

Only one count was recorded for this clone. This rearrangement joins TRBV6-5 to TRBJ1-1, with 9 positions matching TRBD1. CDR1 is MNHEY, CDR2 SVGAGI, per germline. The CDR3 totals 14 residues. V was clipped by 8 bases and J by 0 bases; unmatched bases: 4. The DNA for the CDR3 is TGTGCCAGCCGACAGGGGGGAATGAACACTGAAGCTTTCTTT. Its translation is CASRQGGMNTEAFF.

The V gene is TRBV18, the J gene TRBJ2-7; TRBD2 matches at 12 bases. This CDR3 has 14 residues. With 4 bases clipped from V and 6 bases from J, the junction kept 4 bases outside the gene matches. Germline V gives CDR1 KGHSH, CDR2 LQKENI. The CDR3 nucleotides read TGTGCCAGCTCACAGCTAGCGGGAGGGCGCGAGCAGTACTTC. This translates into CASSQLAGGREQYF. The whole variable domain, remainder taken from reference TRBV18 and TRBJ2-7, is NAGVMQNPRHLVRRRGQEARLRCSPMKGHSHVYWYRQLPEEGLKFMVYLQKENIIDESGMPKERFSAEFPKEGPSILRIQQVVRGDSAAYFCASSQLAGGREQYFGPGTRLTVT.

The CDR3 coding sequence is TGTGCCAGCAGCTTAGGTCTAGCGGGGAACACAGATACGCAGTATTTT. It is translated as CASSLGLAGNTDTQYF. The chain joins TRBV11-3 to TRBJ2-3; 9 nucleotides match TRBD2. V lost 1 base and J lost 2; bases outside the gene matches: 4. This CDR3 has 16 residues. CDR1 is SGHNT, CDR2 YENEEA, per germline.

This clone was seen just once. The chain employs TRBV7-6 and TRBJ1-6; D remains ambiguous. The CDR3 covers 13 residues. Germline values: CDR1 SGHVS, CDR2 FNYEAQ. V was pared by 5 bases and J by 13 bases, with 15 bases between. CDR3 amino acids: CASSPRNEAPLHF. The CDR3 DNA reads TGTGCCAGCAGCCCCCGTAATGAGGCCCCCCTCCACTTT.

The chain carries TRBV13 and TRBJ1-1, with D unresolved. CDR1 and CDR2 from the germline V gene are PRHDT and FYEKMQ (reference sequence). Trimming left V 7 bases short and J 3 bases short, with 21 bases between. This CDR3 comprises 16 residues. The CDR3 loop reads CASNKITEFVDTEAFF. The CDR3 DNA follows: TGTGCCAGCAACAAAATAACGGAGTTTGTGGACACTGAAGCTTTCTTT.

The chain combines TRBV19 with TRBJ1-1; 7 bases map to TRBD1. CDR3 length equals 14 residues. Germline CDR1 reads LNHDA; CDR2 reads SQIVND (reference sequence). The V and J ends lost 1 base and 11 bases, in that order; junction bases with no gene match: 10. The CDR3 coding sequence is TGTGCCAGTAGTATAGTCCCGAGACAGGGAGAGGCTTTCTTT. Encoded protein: CASSIVPRQGEAFF.

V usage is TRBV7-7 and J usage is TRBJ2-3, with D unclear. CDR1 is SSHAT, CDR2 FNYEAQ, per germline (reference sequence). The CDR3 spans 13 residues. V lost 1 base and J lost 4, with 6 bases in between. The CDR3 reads CASSLGVADTQYF. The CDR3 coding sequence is TGTGCCAGCAGCTTAGGAGTGGCAGATACGCAGTATTTT. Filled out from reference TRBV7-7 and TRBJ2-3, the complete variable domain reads GAGVSQSPRYKVTKRGQDVTLRCDPISSHATLYWYQQALGQGPEFLTYFNYEAQPDKSGLPSDRFSAERPEGSISTLTIQRTEQRDSAMYRCASSLGVADTQYFGPGTRLTVL.

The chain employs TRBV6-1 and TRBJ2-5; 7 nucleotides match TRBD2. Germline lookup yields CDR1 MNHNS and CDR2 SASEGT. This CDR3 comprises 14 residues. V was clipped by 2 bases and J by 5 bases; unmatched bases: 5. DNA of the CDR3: TGTGCCAGCAGTGAACTCGGGAGGAGTGAGACCCAGTACTTC. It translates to CASSELGRSETQYF.

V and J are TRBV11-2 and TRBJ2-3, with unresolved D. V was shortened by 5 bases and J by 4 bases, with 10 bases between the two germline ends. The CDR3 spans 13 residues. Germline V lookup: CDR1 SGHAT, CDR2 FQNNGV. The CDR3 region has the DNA TGTGCCAGCAGCCGAGCAGGTCCAGATACGCAGTATTTT. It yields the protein CASSRAGPDTQYF.